Sequencing of this T cell receptor (beta chain) was carried out in a study of blood T cells in healthy people across ages (dated by TCRdb to between 2014 and 2016). Notes on the research overall: In model experiments, template switching captured about one uniquely barcoded TCR beta cDNA molecule for every two T cells. The study measured age-related changes in TCR beta repertoire diversity using deep sequencing normalized with unique cDNA molecular identifiers. The study analyzed two additional independent replicas of 1 million unique cDNA reads from the same blood draw for two donors, one aged 18 to 29 and one aged 80 or older. The donors were split into four age groups: young (average about 16 years), middle-aged (about 40), aged (around 67) and long-lived (roughly 88). To avoid experimental bias, donors of different ages were randomly spread across the sequencing lanes. General study outcomes and caveats: Compared with the aged group, more naive CD4+ T cells, fewer expanded clones and increased TCR diversity were shown by the long-lived group, suggesting age selection. Observed TCR beta diversity per million T cells fell roughly linearly with age, and a significant reduction was already apparent by age around 40. The CMV infection status of donors was not known, potentially confounding age-related changes in expanded clonotypes. Because profiling used bulk unsorted PBMCs, naive and antigen-experienced compartments could not be compared conclusively. There was a strong correlation between observed TCR beta diversity and the percentage of naive T cells measured by flow cytometry. Estimates of total diversity from one million sequenced T cells were regarded as lower bounds and underestimates.

The 40 or so donors, aged about 6 to 95 years, were systemically healthy Caucasian individuals from Russia. Approximately 10 milliliters of peripheral blood were collected from each donor into EDTA-treated Vacutainer tubes. Ficoll-Paque density-gradient centrifugation was used to isolate PBMCs, with at least 6.5 million per sample. Trizol reagent was used to extract total RNA from the PBMCs, yielding at least 6 micrograms per sample. Naive CD45RAhigh/CD27high T cell percentages were measured by flow cytometry on a PBMC aliquot from every donor. The protocol used for the library was 5' RACE. TCRdb names Illumina HiSeq 2500 as the instrument used. A second PCR of about 7 to 12 cycles was run with a J-beta primer mix and a sample-barcoded 5' primer. A template-switch 5' adaptor carrying 12 random nucleotides introduced a unique molecular identifier onto each TCR beta cDNA molecule. Each sample yielded at least 2.5 million CDR3-containing paired-end reads. All of the RNA was converted into first-strand cDNA using the Mint cDNA synthesis kit, with a TRBC-specific oligonucleotide serving as the primer. All cDNA was treated with uracil-DNA glycosylase and then went through a first 18-cycle PCR with the universal primers M1SS and BC2_uni_R. Turning to the authors' computational methods: Each sample was normalized by randomly selecting 1 million high-quality reads, each carrying a distinct molecular identifier. Reads with shared molecular identifiers were discarded instead of being binned into consensus sequences. MiTCR, set to a Q25 quality threshold and the strictest error-elimination algorithm, was used for CDR3 identification, clonotype clustering and error correction. Lower-bound total TCR beta diversity was estimated with a nonparametric unseen species model using Euler transformation. Using fastp at Q25 and MiXCR, TCRdb reprocessed the public reads and kept productive beta chains. A single entry per CDR3 protein holds the most common genes and DNA from its merged rows. These V and J calls are TCRdb output, not the study's own analysis. This sample comprises about 1.1 million distinct CDR3 sequences, 30% to 40% of them detected only once. Approximately 14% of the sample is taken by the ten largest.

This clonotype was seen ten or more times. Its antigen remains unidentified. Nothing much larger sits one base from this clone, and base qualities are not available. Here V drops 6 bases and J drops 3 bases, and the junction holds 2 bases not matched to any gene. There are 14 amino acids in the CDR3, from cysteine to phenylalanine inclusive. Only the CDR3 DNA is retained, 42 bases long and in frame from the first base. The sequence derives from a man aged 18 to 30 in good health. Recombination joined TRBV12-3 or TRBV12-4 with TRBJ2-1, with 10 bases matching TRBD2. The sample consisted of blood. The base sequence is TGTGCCAGCAGACGGACTAGCGGCTACAATGAGCAGTTCTTC. This codes for CASRRTSGYNEQFF.